This T cell receptor (beta chain) was sequenced during a study of cytomegalovirus exposure and HLA in healthy donors. Whole-study findings and limits: In a later analysis, HLA-C alleles had the fewest associated TCRs, DRB1 alleles the most. Information on immune exposure was restricted to one variable (CMV serostatus). Presence/absence analyses assumed roughly uniform sequencing depth across donors.

CDR1 and CDR2 (germline): MRHNA, SNTAGT. This CDR3 has 13 amino acids. V was cut by 4 bases and J by 4 bases, with 7 bases left in between. A word on this clone: The antigen remains undetermined.

Vbeta (60) and Jbeta (13) primers were used in the PCR. TCRdb keeps only in-frame clones here, not all; method: immunoSEQ multiplex PCR. The data contain 120,000 to 150,000 clones, roughly 90% of them singletons. The receptor comes from a middle-aged woman in good health and CMV-seronegative. J is TRBJ2-2 and V is TRBV6-4; no clear D gene. The material sequenced was PBMCs. CDR3 residues: CASSVSGTGELFF. Written as DNA, the CDR3 is TGTGCCAGCAGTGTCAGTGGCACCGGGGAGCTGTTTTTT.